This TCR beta chain was identified in a study of shared clonotypes between healthy human individuals (dated by TCRdb to the early 2020s). Regarding the complete study: A couple of women and three men aged 18 to 49 years were included in the cohort. Leukapheresis yielded between about 0.85 and 10 billion PBMCs per donor. To estimate repertoire size and how much clonotypes are shared between individuals, the study performed deep sequencing of blood TCR repertoires from a few healthy adults. Different laboratories and diverse techniques were used to prepare libraries and sequence TCR repertoires, to increase sequencing depth and limit assay-specific biases. For each donor, three plates each were used for CD4 naive and CD4 memory, two plates were used for CD8 naive, and one plate was used for CD8 memory.

Beyond this particular receptor, the publication reports: About 5% of naive CD4, 3.5% of naive CD8, 2.3% of memory CD4, and 0.4% of memory CD8 clonotypes were shared across several donors. Pairwise subsampling indicated that sequencing depth was expected to affect the degree of clonotype sharing among donors. Sampling was limited to blood, and TCR repertoires in tissue likely differ from TCR repertoires in blood. Compared with non-shared clonotypes, the clonotypes found in all four sorted-subset donors had higher generation probabilities. The small number of donors limited the genetic and exposure-history diversity represented. Naive subsets generally had larger estimated clonotype richness than memory subsets did. Rarefaction of sorted-subset datasets indicated incomplete sequencing despite the large sequencing depth.

Using the deep immunoSEQ assay, TCR CDR3 regions were amplified from genomic DNA by multiplex PCR. Extracted genomic DNA from each cell subset was spread evenly across all wells of several immunoSEQ 96-well plates, with each plate serving as a replicate. Each replicate PCR for sorted subsets received around 200 ng genomic DNA, equal to some 32,000 T cell genomes. Purified libraries were measured with a Qubit 3.0 fluorometer, size-checked on a Bioanalyzer 2100, and measured again with the KAPA Library Quantification kit. A separate single-read 150-cycle Illumina NextSeq 550 flow cell was used to sequence each immunoSEQ 96-well plate. The authors' analysis ran thus. Because the immunoSEQ output included only junctional sequences and no quality scores, the filtering could not be the same as the filtering used for full-length reads. Sequences were annotated with PyIR, a Python wrapper for IgBLAST v1.9, using IMGT germline references to assign V/J genes and CDR3. Reads were filtered out if the reads had weak V/J assignments (E-value above 1e-6), no CDR3, stop codons, out-of-frame junctions, or ambiguous translated residues. V3J clonotypes were defined by identical inferred V gene, J gene, and CDR3 amino acid sequence. To compute the percentage overlap between repertoires, the number of shared unique clonotypes was divided by the size of the smaller repertoire. Three approaches were used to assess repertoire richness: RTK rarefaction, the Chao1 estimator, and Recon v2.1 estimates of unobserved clonotypes. OLGA was used to compute generation probabilities for all TCRbeta clonotypes that the gDNA method yielded from a few donors. As stored in TCRdb, this immuneACCESS dataset retains in-frame rearrangements with V and J assigned. A fraction of the clones does not appear; measured against another copy, unresolved V genes explain less than half of the discrepancy, and the remainder lacks a known reason. That table furnishes V, J and clone size, whereas the DNA furnished D and trimming. This sample holds 950,000 to 1,100,000 clones; about 75% were observed only once. The ten largest account for roughly 1.4% of the sample.

Including the terminal cysteine and phenylalanine, the CDR3 comprises 13 residues. Only the CDR3 portion is preserved as DNA: 39 bases, with reading frame beginning at the first base. Sequences MNHNS (CDR1) and SASEGT (CDR2) are obtained from the germline V gene. V lost 4 bases and J lost 4 bases; the stretch between them is 10 bases long. About this clone: Its antigen is still unknown. Base qualities are missing; no much larger clone stands one base away.

Donors were healthy HIV-negative adults with no recently reported acute infections or vaccinations. All donors were Caucasian adults living in Nashville, Tennessee, USA. CD4+ T cells were enriched by magnetic negative selection; naive cells were then positively selected on CD45RA, and the negative fraction formed the memory subset. Blood was collected by leukapheresis, and PBMCs were isolated by Ficoll-Histopaque density gradient centrifugation and then cryopreserved in liquid nitrogen vapor phase. Analytical flow cytometry was used to check the purity and quantity of every magnetically sorted T cell population. From each sorted fraction, genomic DNA was isolated and quantified by UV absorbance on a Nanodrop 2000c.

This clonotype was sampled from a young man in good health. The chain links TRBV6-1 with TRBJ1-2; the D segment cannot be called with confidence. Material for sequencing was memory CD4+ T cells sorted from blood. The cell subset or site label on this specimen signifies: CD45RA-negative fraction. The sequenced DNA is TGTGCCAGCAGTGTAGGACTGATCTATGGCTACACCTTC. This encodes CASSVGLIYGYTF.